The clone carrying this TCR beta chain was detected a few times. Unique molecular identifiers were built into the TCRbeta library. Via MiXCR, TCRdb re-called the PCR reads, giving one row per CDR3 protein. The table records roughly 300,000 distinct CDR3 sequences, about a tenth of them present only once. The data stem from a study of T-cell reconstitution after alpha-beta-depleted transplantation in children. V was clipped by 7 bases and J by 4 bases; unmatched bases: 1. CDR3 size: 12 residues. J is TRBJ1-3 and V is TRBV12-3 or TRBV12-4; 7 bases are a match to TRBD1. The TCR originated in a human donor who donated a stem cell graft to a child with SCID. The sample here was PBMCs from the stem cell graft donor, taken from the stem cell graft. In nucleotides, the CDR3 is TGTGCCAGCAAGACAGGGGGAAACACCATATATTTT. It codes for CASKTGGNTIYF.